This T cell receptor beta chain was found in a study of human T cells and chemical hapten exposure. Study at large: Per-sample TCR yield variation was attributed mainly to small pooled library volume differences. Points from the study as a whole: TCRs exceeding 1 in 1000 frequency stayed unchanged with DPC sensitization.

One entry per CDR3 protein results from TCRdb running MiXCR on the RACE reads. The repertoire holds about 140,000 distinct CDR3 sequences, with approximately 12% as singletons. CDR1 is DFQATT, CDR2 SNEGSKA, per germline (reference sequence). The CDR3 length is 16 residues. V gave up 3 bases and J gave up 4 bases; unmatched junction bases: 9. This sample's time point: patch test 2, 6 weeks after DPC sensitization. Treatment: therapeutic diphenylcyclopropenone sensitization with weekly scalp DPC. Alopecia patients between 18 and 70 years old and suitable for DPC were used as donors. This clonotype was picked up a small number of times. Its antigen is not known.

The chain links TRBV20-1 to TRBJ2-3; 11 bases map to TRBD1. The source material was whole blood, sampled in connection with sensitization to the hapten diphenylcyclopropenone (DPC). The TCR comes from a woman aged 45-65 years with alopecia areata. Some clones in this sample may be carry-over from other donors' samples. The CDR3 coding sequence is TGCAGTGCTAGGCCCCCGGGACAGGGGGTTTCAGATACGCAGTATTTT. Residues: CSARPPGQGVSDTQYF.